Listed here are 30 T cell receptor beta chains from one sample, sequenced in a study of Tregs in tolerant kidney transplant recipients. Libraries were prepared by immunoSEQ multiplex PCR; TCRdb keeps only in-frame clonotypes and omits some of them. The sample lists some 60,000 clones, about 86% occurring once. The specimen was CD4+ T cells from blood. Every receptor here comes from a human donor in good health.

This chain connects TRBV4-1 to TRBJ1-1; D remains ambiguous. The CDR3 is 14 residues long. The V gene lost 3 bases and the J gene lost 4 bases, with 12 bases spanning the gap. Germline V gene lookup returns CDR1 MGHRA and CDR2 YSYEKL. The CDR3 is CASSQHGSVTEAFF. CDR3 DNA sequence: TGCGCCAGCAGCCAGCACGGGTCCGTCACTGAAGCTTTCTTT.

The chain recombines TRBV2 with TRBJ2-5; D is unresolved. In germline, CDR1 is SNHLY, CDR2 FYNNEI. The V end lost 8 bases, the J end lost 2 bases, and 12 bases lay between the germline ends. The CDR3 is made up of 13 amino acids. The CDR3 DNA is TGTGCCAGCCGATATTACGCGCAAGAGACCCAGTACTTC. Its protein product is CASRYYAQETQYF.

This clone showed up just once. This chain uses TRBV7-8 with TRBJ2-1, with TRBD1 matching 8 bases. V lost 5 bases to trimming and J lost 0 bases; unmatched junction nucleotides: 15. This CDR3 is built from 19 residues. Germline V CDR1 and CDR2: SGHVS, FQNEAQ. The CDR3 DNA sequence: TGTGCCAGCAGCGCCCGCAGATTGGGACAGGCTTACTCCTACAATGAGCAGTTCTTC. It encodes CASSARRLGQAYSYNEQFF.

The V gene is TRBV6-5, the J gene TRBJ1-3; no definite D call. Germline V CDR1 and CDR2: MNHEY, SVGAGI. V was shortened by 7 bases and J by 0 bases, with 13 bases between the two germline ends. This CDR3 region has 15 residues. The CDR3 sequence: CASTTRSPSGNTIYF. CDR3 DNA sequence: TGTGCCAGCACAACGAGATCCCCCTCTGGAAACACCATATATTTT.

The chain employs TRBV19 and TRBJ1-5; 7 bases map to TRBD1. The CDR3 is 17 amino acids. After removal of 3 bases from V and 0 bases from J, the junction contained 8 bases not matched to a gene. CDR1 is LNHDA and CDR2 is SQIVND in the germline V gene (reference sequence). The CDR3, as DNA: TGTGCCAGTAGTATTTCAGGGACAGCCCATAGCAATCAGCCCCAGCATTTT. As protein: CASSISGTAHSNQPQHF.

The V gene is TRBV11-3, the J gene TRBJ2-3, with D maybe TRBD1 (5 bases). CDR3 length: 14 amino acids. V lost 1 base, J lost 3 bases, and 8 bases lay in between. Germline V gene data show CDR1 as SGHNT and CDR2 as YENEEA. The DNA of the CDR3 is TGTGCCAGCAGCTTAGGACAGACTACAGATACGCAGTATTTT. Amino acids: CASSLGQTTDTQYF.

The genes are TRBV7-2 and TRBJ1-1, with 8 bases that match TRBD1. This CDR3 is 16 amino acids long. Per the germline V gene, CDR1 is SGHTA and CDR2 is FQGNSA. The trim removed 1 base at V and 0 bases at J, leaving 4 bases unmatched. The CDR3 spells CASSLVGTGLNTEAFF. The DNA for the CDR3 is TGTGCCAGCAGCTTAGTGGGGACAGGATTGAACACTGAAGCTTTCTTT.

The V call is TRBV7-9, the J call TRBJ2-7; TRBD1 matches 10 bases. Germline trimming cut 5 bases from V and 2 bases from J; bases unmatched to any gene: 12. The CDR3 is 17 amino acids. Germline values: CDR1 SEHNR, CDR2 FQNEAQ (reference sequence). This CDR3 reads CASSQIKPGTGAYEQYF. Written as DNA, the CDR3 is TGTGCCAGCAGCCAAATCAAACCCGGGACAGGGGCCTACGAGCAGTACTTC.

This chain connects TRBV5-4 to TRBJ2-3; D is uncertain. V lost 3 bases, J lost 2 bases, and 4 bases lay in between. The V gene's germline CDR1 is SGHNT and CDR2 YYREEE (reference sequence). The CDR3 has 12 residues. The CDR3 bases are TGTGCCAGCAGCTGGGACACAGATACGCAGTATTTT. It translates to CASSWDTDTQYF.

V is TRBV15 and J is TRBJ2-5; D is unresolved. This CDR3 contains 14 residues. Germline loops: CDR1 LNHNV, CDR2 YYDKDF (reference sequence). Trimming pared 5 bases from V and 0 bases from J, leaving 10 bases between. The CDR3 protein is CATSERRDQETQYF. In DNA, the CDR3 is TGTGCCACCAGCGAGCGTCGGGACCAAGAGACCCAGTACTTC.

This chain connects TRBV11-3 to TRBJ2-2, with TRBD2 identical over 11 bases. The CDR3 is 20 amino acids. CDR1 SGHNT and CDR2 YENEEA come from the germline V gene. Germline trimming cut 5 bases from V and 6 bases from J; bases unmatched to any gene: 20. As DNA, the CDR3 is TGTGCCAGCAGCGAAGTAACGGGACTAGCGGCGTCCTGGGCGGCCGGGGAGCTGTTTTTT. It encodes CASSEVTGLAASWAAGELFF.

The V call is TRBV6-5, the J call TRBJ1-2; 7 bases are a match to TRBD1. This CDR3 comprises 14 residues. The J segment lost 3 bases and the V segment lost 6 bases, leaving 7 bases of the junction unmatched. The V gene's germline CDR1 is MNHEY and CDR2 SVGAGI. CDR3 DNA sequence: TGTGCCAGCAGGCGGGTTGACAGGGACTATGGCTACACCTTC. Amino acids: CASRRVDRDYGYTF.

V and J are TRBV7-2 and TRBJ2-7; D is uncertain. Germline CDR1 reads SGHTA; CDR2 reads FQGNSA. This CDR3 has 14 amino acids. V gave up 0 bases and J gave up 1 base, with 7 bases separating them. Here the CDR3 reads CASSLAYGSYEQYF. The CDR3 DNA is TGTGCCAGCAGCTTAGCATACGGATCCTACGAGCAGTACTTC.

The CDR3 nucleotides read TGTGCCAGCAGCTTAAGTCCGGATAGTTTGCAGTATTTT. Protein sequence: CASSLSPDSLQYF. The V gene is TRBV11-3, the J gene TRBJ2-3; D remains unclear. Trimming removed 2 bases from V and 11 bases from J, with 14 bases in between. CDR3 length: 13 residues. The V gene's germline CDR1 is SGHNT and CDR2 YENEEA.

The chain uses TRBV11-2 and TRBJ2-7, with TRBD2 identical over 8 bases. The CDR3 is 14 amino acids. V was pared by 5 bases and J by 7 bases, with 10 bases of the junction left unmatched. Germline V lookup: CDR1 SGHAT, CDR2 FQNNGV. The CDR3 region has the DNA TGTGCCAGCAGCCCTAGCTCCCTAGCGGGTGAGCAGTACTTC. This codes for CASSPSSLAGEQYF.

This clone was observed a few times. The chain carries TRBV4-1 and TRBJ1-6; TRBD1 might be the D (6 bases). The CDR3 consists of 17 residues. Germline assignment: CDR1 MGHRA and CDR2 YSYEKL. V lost 4 bases to trimming and J lost 7 bases, with 20 bases between them. CDR3 sequence reads: CASSPMGEGGVNSPLHF. The CDR3 DNA sequence: TGCGCCAGCAGCCCCATGGGGGAGGGGGGAGTAAATTCACCCCTCCACTTT.

This chain connects TRBV6-4 to TRBJ2-1; 9 nucleotides align to TRBD1. Germline V gene lookup returns CDR1 MRHNA and CDR2 SNTAGT. V gave up 6 bases and J gave up 8 bases; unmatched junction bases: 5. The CDR3 spans 13 residues. The CDR3 coding sequence is TGTGCCAGCAGCAAGGACAGGGGCGATGAGCAGTTCTTC. Protein product: CASSKDRGDEQFF.

This sequence joins TRBV19 and TRBJ2-7, with 12 positions matching TRBD2. V was pared by 0 bases and J by 7 bases, with 7 bases of the junction left unmatched. The CDR3 has 16 residues. Germline loops: CDR1 LNHDA, CDR2 SQIVND (reference sequence). CDR3 region: CASSIDLAGGPEEQYF. The CDR3 nucleotides are TGTGCCAGTAGTATAGATCTAGCGGGAGGGCCGGAGGAGCAGTACTTC. Combining the CDR3 with reference TRBV19 and TRBJ2-7 gives the whole variable domain DGGITQSPKYLFRKEGQNVTLSCEQNLNHDAMYWYRQDPGQGLRLIYYSQIVNDFQKGDIAEGYSVSREKKESFPLTVTSAQKNPTAFYLCASSIDLAGGPEEQYFGPGTRLTVT.

This clone is a singleton in its sample. The chain uses TRBV5-5 and TRBJ2-2, with 11 bases that match TRBD2. In germline, CDR1 is SGHKS, CDR2 YYEKEE (reference sequence). The V gene end was trimmed by 5 bases and the J gene end by 4 bases; junction bases not matched to a gene: 10. The CDR3 sequence is 17 residues long. CDR3 nucleotide sequence: TGTGCCAGCAGACACACCGGGACTAGCGGACTCACCGGGGAGCTGTTTTTT. It is translated as CASRHTGTSGLTGELFF.

The V call is TRBV12-5, the J call TRBJ2-3; 8 bases are shared with TRBD2. V shed 7 bases and J 4 bases; nucleotides not matched to a gene: 13. The CDR3 length is 16 residues. CDR1 is LGHNT, CDR2 FRNRAP, per germline. CDR3 amino acids: CASAPGWGTRADTQYF. In DNA, the CDR3 is TGTGCTAGTGCCCCTGGCTGGGGGACTAGGGCAGATACGCAGTATTTT.

In its sample, this clone was seen many times. The chain uses TRBV7-2 and TRBJ2-5; D is undetermined. From germline, CDR1 is SGHTA and CDR2 FQGNSA. The CDR3 covers 14 residues. V was cut by 5 bases and J by 4 bases, with 14 bases left in between. The DNA of the CDR3 is TGTGCCAGCAGCCAACCACGAGCGTTAGAGACCCAGTACTTC. This codes for CASSQPRALETQYF. Looking up the rest from reference TRBV7-2 and TRBJ2-5 gives the full variable domain: GAGVSQSPSNKVTEKGKDVELRCDPISGHTALYWYRQSLGQGLEFLIYFQGNSAPDKSGLPSDRFSAERTGGSVSTLTIQRTQQEDSAVYLCASSQPRALETQYFGPGTRLLVL.

CDR3 residues: CASSLQGVSYGYTF. The CDR3 DNA reads as TGTGCCAGCAGCCTACAGGGAGTAAGCTATGGCTACACCTTC. J is TRBJ1-2 and V is TRBV5-5; D might be TRBD1 (6 bases). From germline, CDR1 is SGHKS and CDR2 YYEKEE (reference sequence). Trimming pared 4 bases from V and 4 bases from J, leaving 14 bases between. The CDR3 consists of 14 residues.

The chain employs TRBV11-3 and TRBJ2-2; D is unclear. V was shortened by 5 bases and J by 8 bases, with 12 bases between the two germline ends. The CDR3 is made up of 13 amino acids. Germline CDR1 SGHNT, CDR2 YENEEA. The CDR3 region has the DNA TGTGCCAGCAGCCCCTGGTCGCTAGGGGAGCTGTTTTTT. Its translation: CASSPWSLGELFF.

V gene TRBV13 combines with J gene TRBJ1-1; no reliable D call. Germline CDR1 and CDR2: PRHDT and FYEKMQ (reference sequence). This CDR3 spans 14 amino acids. Trimming shortened V by 3 bases and J by 7 bases, and 15 bases separated the two germline ends. The CDR3 spells CASSFYRGANEAFF. The CDR3 DNA follows: TGTGCCAGCAGCTTTTACCGGGGAGCCAATGAAGCTTTCTTT.

The V gene is TRBV2, the J gene TRBJ1-5, with no clear D. The germline V gene has CDR1 SNHLY and CDR2 FYNNEI. Trimming stripped 6 bases from V and 0 bases from J, with 21 bases between. The CDR3 has 18 residues. CDR3 coding DNA: TGTGCCAGCAGGGACGACTCCGGCGGGGAACATAGCAATCAGCCCCAGCATTTT. It yields the protein CASRDDSGGEHSNQPQHF.

This clone showed up just once. J is TRBJ2-6 and V is TRBV7-3; a possible D gene is TRBD1 (6 bases). The V end was cut by 3 bases, the J end by 3 bases, with 12 bases between. Germline CDR1 is SGHTA and CDR2 is FQGTGA. CDR3 length: 16 amino acids. CDR3 bases: TGTGCCAGCAGCTTCGGGCCCAGGGGTGGGGCCAACGTCCTGACTTTC. Amino acid sequence: CASSFGPRGGANVLTF.

The rearrangement uses TRBV30 and TRBJ2-7, with D uncertain. This CDR3 contains 11 residues. V lost 2 bases to trimming and J lost 3 bases, with 5 bases between them. Germline CDR1 and CDR2: GTSNPN and SVGIG (reference sequence). CDR3 amino acids: CAWSPLYEQYF. The CDR3 bases are TGTGCCTGGAGTCCTCTCTACGAGCAGTACTTC.

This sequence joins TRBV7-6 and TRBJ1-2, with 9 bases fitting TRBD1. Germline values: CDR1 SGHVS, CDR2 FNYEAQ. V lost 5 bases to trimming and J lost 5 bases; unmatched junction nucleotides: 3. The CDR3 runs 13 residues. For the CDR3, the DNA is TGTGCCAGCAGCGTGGGACAGGGATATGGCTACACCTTC. This sequence encodes CASSVGQGYGYTF. Combining the CDR3 with reference TRBV7-6 and TRBJ1-2 gives the whole variable domain GAGVSQSPRYKVTKRGQDVALRCDPISGHVSLYWYRQALGQGPEFLTYFNYEAQQDKSGLPNDRFSAERPEGSISTLTIQRTEQRDSAMYRCASSVGQGYGYTFGSGTRLTVV.

V is TRBV7-3 and J is TRBJ1-1; possible D gene TRBD1, 6 bases. In germline, CDR1 is SGHTA, CDR2 FQGTGA. Trimming left V 5 bases short and J 1 base short, with 17 bases between. This CDR3 spans 16 amino acids. DNA for the CDR3: TGTGCCAGCAGCCCACCCGAGGGGGGAGAGAACACTGAAGCTTTCTTT. It encodes CASSPPEGGENTEAFF. Variable domain in full (rest from reference TRBV7-3 and TRBJ1-1): GAGVSQTPSNKVTEKGKYVELRCDPISGHTALYWYRQSLGQGPEFLIYFQGTGAADDSGLPNDRFFAVRPEGSVSTLKIQRTERGDSAVYLCASSPPEGGENTEAFFGQGTRLTVV.

The CDR3 sequence: CSVQTRRNIQYF. The CDR3 region has the DNA TGCAGCGTCCAGACTAGGCGGAACATTCAGTACTTC. This rearrangement joins TRBV29-1 to TRBJ2-4, with D maybe TRBD2 (6 bases). This CDR3 comprises 12 residues. Trimming cost V 6 bases and J 7 bases, with 13 bases left between them. Germline V CDR1 and CDR2: SQVTM, ANQGSEA. Combining the CDR3 with reference TRBV29-1 and TRBJ2-4 gives the whole variable domain SAVISQKPSRDICQRGTSLTIQCQVDSQVTMMFWYRQQPGQSLTLIATANQGSEATYESGFVIDKFPISRPNLTFSTLTVSNMSPEDSSIYLCSVQTRRNIQYFGAGTRLSVL.